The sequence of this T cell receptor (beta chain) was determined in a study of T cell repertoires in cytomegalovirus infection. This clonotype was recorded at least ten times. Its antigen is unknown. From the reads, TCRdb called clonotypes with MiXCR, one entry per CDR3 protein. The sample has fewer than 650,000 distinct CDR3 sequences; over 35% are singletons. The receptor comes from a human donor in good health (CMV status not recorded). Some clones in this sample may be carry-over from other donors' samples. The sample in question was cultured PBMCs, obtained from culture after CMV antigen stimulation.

The CDR3 loop reads CASSFRSGGLNEQFF. DNA of the CDR3: TGTGCCAGCAGCTTTCGGTCGGGGGGGCTGAATGAGCAGTTCTTC. This chain uses TRBV7-2 with TRBJ2-1; 8 bases are a match to TRBD2. The CDR3 consists of 15 residues. J was trimmed by 7 bases and V by 3 bases; bases with no gene match: 8. Germline loops: CDR1 SGHTA, CDR2 FQGNSA.